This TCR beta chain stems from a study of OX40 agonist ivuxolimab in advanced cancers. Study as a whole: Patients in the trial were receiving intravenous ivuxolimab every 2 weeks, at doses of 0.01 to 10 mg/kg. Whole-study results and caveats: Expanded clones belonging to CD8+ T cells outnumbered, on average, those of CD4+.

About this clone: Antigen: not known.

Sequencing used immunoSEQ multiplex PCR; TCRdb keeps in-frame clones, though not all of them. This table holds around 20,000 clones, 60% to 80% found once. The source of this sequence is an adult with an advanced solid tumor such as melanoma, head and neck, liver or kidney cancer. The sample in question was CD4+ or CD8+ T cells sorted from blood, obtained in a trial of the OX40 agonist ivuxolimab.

The CDR3, as DNA: TGTGCCAGCAGCGTAGATGACGGGGTCAGTGAAGCTTTCTTT. It encodes CASSVDDGVSEAFF. This rearrangement joins TRBV9 to TRBJ1-1; D remains unclear. V lost 0 bases and J lost 7, with 13 bases in between. CDR1 SGDLS and CDR2 YYNGEE come from the germline V gene. This CDR3 is built from 14 residues.